Following are 32 T cell receptor beta chains from one sample sequenced in a study of identical twins. MiXCR was run by TCRdb on the 5' RACE reads, yielding one entry per CDR3 protein. Among about 550,000 distinct CDR3 sequences listed, approximately 20% were seen once. This sample was also put to use in a study of yellow fever vaccine responses in identical twins.

The sample taken for sequencing was CD4+ T cells sorted from blood. The origin of the receptors is a woman under 30 in good health.

The V and J genes are TRBV7-6 and TRBJ2-7, with D perhaps TRBD2 (7 bases). From germline, CDR1 is SGHVS and CDR2 FNYEAQ. There are 15 residues in the CDR3. Between the trimmed V and J ends, which lost 1 base and 4 bases, there was a span of 14 bases. This CDR3 is CASSLEGGEVYEQYF. The CDR3 bases are TGTGCCAGCAGCTTAGAAGGGGGGGAGGTATACGAGCAGTACTTC.

This chain uses TRBV2 with TRBJ1-3; D is undetermined. The CDR3 totals 15 residues. The ends were cut back, 0 bases at V and 4 bases at J, with 10 bases in the middle. Germline values: CDR1 SNHLY, CDR2 FYNNEI. The CDR3 coding sequence is TGTGCCAGCAGTGAAGCCGATCTAGCGGGAAACACCATATATTTT. This sequence encodes CASSEADLAGNTIYF.

This chain connects TRBV5-4 to TRBJ1-1; D not certain. V dropped 1 base and J dropped 3 bases, with 10 bases sitting between them. The CDR3 has 14 residues. Looked up from germline, CDR1 is SGHNT and CDR2 is YYREEE (reference sequence). CDR3 sequence: CASSLKSGDTEAFF. CDR3 DNA sequence: TGTGCCAGCAGCTTGAAGTCAGGCGACACTGAAGCTTTCTTT.

The chain joins TRBV5-1 to TRBJ2-1; TRBD1 matches 10 bases. After removal of 0 bases from V and 7 bases from J, the junction contained 4 bases not matched to a gene. The CDR3 has 15 residues. The germline gives CDR1 SGHRS, CDR2 YFSETQ. CDR3 amino acids: CASSLGQGAFNEQFF. The CDR3 bases are TGCGCCAGCAGCTTGGGACAGGGGGCGTTTAATGAGCAGTTCTTC.

This chain links TRBV18 with TRBJ2-1; 12 bases fit TRBD2. CDR1 and CDR2 from the germline V gene are KGHSH and LQKENI. This CDR3 has 15 amino acids. V shed 5 bases and J 8 bases; nucleotides not matched to a gene: 7. CDR3 loop: CASSSASGGAYEQFF. The CDR3 nucleotides are TGTGCCAGCTCATCCGCTAGCGGGGGGGCCTATGAGCAGTTCTTC. Using reference TRBV18 and TRBJ2-1 for the parts outside the CDR3, the full variable domain is NAGVMQNPRHLVRRRGQEARLRCSPMKGHSHVYWYRQLPEEGLKFMVYLQKENIIDESGMPKERFSAEFPKEGPSILRIQQVVRGDSAAYFCASSSASGGAYEQFFGPGTRLTVL.

This chain joins TRBV6-1 and TRBJ2-1, with 7 bases identical to TRBD2. Trimming removed 6 bases from V and 2 bases from J; junction bases left unmatched: 7. CDR1 is MNHNS, CDR2 SASEGT, per germline. This CDR3 has 15 residues. The CDR3 DNA reads as TGTGCCAGCAGGCCGGGGCTAGCGGCCTACAATGAGCAGTTCTTC. Translation: CASRPGLAAYNEQFF.

The chain is built from TRBV20-1 and TRBJ2-1; no firm D call. Trimming removed 6 bases from V and 8 bases from J, with 8 bases in between. The CDR3 covers 10 residues. The V gene's germline CDR1 is DFQATT and CDR2 SNEGSKA (reference sequence). The CDR3 DNA reads TGCAGTGCAGCCCTTGATGAGCAGTTCTTC. Encoded protein: CSAALDEQFF.

This clonotype turned up a few times. The rearrangement links TRBV12-3 or TRBV12-4 to TRBJ1-1; no firm D call. V lost 8 bases and J 6 bases, leaving 16 bases between the germline ends. The CDR3 extends over 13 amino acids. As DNA, the CDR3 is TGTGCCAGCTCCTCTTATGGGAGGGCTGAAGCTTTCTTT. Protein product: CASSSYGRAEAFF.

This chain uses TRBV24-1 with TRBJ2-2, with 9 bases identical to TRBD1. V shed 5 bases, J shed 5 bases, and the junction held 14 bases outside the gene matches. The CDR3 runs 18 residues. Per germline, CDR1 KGHDR and CDR2 SFDVKD. The CDR3 nucleotides read TGTGCCACCAGTGTTCCCGACCCCGGGACAGGGAGGACCGGGGAGCTGTTTTTT. Translation: CATSVPDPGTGRTGELFF.

The chain employs TRBV11-2 and TRBJ2-7; 10 bases agree with TRBD2. CDR1 SGHAT and CDR2 FQNNGV come from the germline V gene. The length of the CDR3 is 14 residues. Losses at the gene ends were 2 bases for V and 5 bases for J; bases not matched to a gene: 3. The CDR3 protein is CASSLSLAGNEQYF. CDR3 bases: TGTGCCAGCAGCTTATCACTAGCGGGAAACGAGCAGTACTTC.

The genes are TRBV5-1 and TRBJ1-4; TRBD1 is a possible D gene (5 bases). This CDR3 is 19 amino acids long. Trimming shortened V by 1 base and J by 6 bases, and 25 bases separated the two germline ends. Looked up from germline, CDR1 is SGHRS and CDR2 is YFSETQ. The CDR3 DNA is TGCGCCAGCAGCTTGCGCGGGGGGGATGGTTTGGGACCGCATGAAAAACTGTTTTTT. It codes for CASSLRGGDGLGPHEKLFF.

The chain uses TRBV15 and TRBJ1-5; D gene ambiguous. Germline CDR1 LNHNV, CDR2 YYDKDF (reference sequence). The V gene lost 6 bases and the J gene lost 2 bases, with 14 bases spanning the gap. There are 15 residues in the CDR3. Here the CDR3 reads CATRAPGSGNQPQHF. The CDR3 bases are TGTGCCACCAGGGCCCCCGGGAGTGGCAATCAGCCCCAGCATTTT.

The chain carries TRBV20-1 and TRBJ2-1; D perhaps matches TRBD2 (6 bases). Germline V gives CDR1 DFQATT, CDR2 SNEGSKA (reference sequence). Deletions cut 0 bases from V and 9 bases from J, with 21 bases between. The CDR3 consists of 16 residues. CDR3 sequence (DNA): TGCAGTGCTAGAGATTATTTGGGGAGCGGGCTTGGTGAGCAGTTCTTC. It yields the protein CSARDYLGSGLGEQFF.

The V gene is TRBV9, the J gene TRBJ2-4; D unclear. This CDR3 spans 17 amino acids. V was trimmed by 5 bases and J by 6 bases, leaving 24 bases between them. Germline lookup yields CDR1 SGDLS and CDR2 YYNGEE. CDR3 amino acids: CASRDQPFKTRANIQYF. The CDR3 DNA is TGTGCCAGCAGGGATCAACCCTTTAAGACTCGGGCAAACATTCAGTACTTC.

This clonotype has ten or more counts. The genes are TRBV12-3 or TRBV12-4 and TRBJ2-3; possibly TRBD1 for D (6 bases). Trimming stripped 6 bases from V and 6 bases from J, with 13 bases between. The CDR3 is 13 residues long. CDR3 coding DNA: TGTGCCAGCAGATCCCTAGGGGGTGATACGCAGTATTTT. Protein sequence: CASRSLGGDTQYF.

This clonotype showed up just a few times. This chain joins TRBV7-9 and TRBJ2-7, with a weak D call TRBD2 (6 bases). Germline CDR1 reads SEHNR; CDR2 reads FQNEAQ (reference sequence). The CDR3 is 13 residues long. V shed 4 bases and J shed 9 bases, with 16 bases lying between them. The CDR3, as DNA: TGTGCCAGCAGCTGGGGGGACTCTCAAGGGCAGTACTTC. Translation gives CASSWGDSQGQYF.

The sample holds a few counts of this clonotype. The chain is built from TRBV10-3 and TRBJ2-7; D remains unclear. CDR1 ENHRY and CDR2 SYGVKD come from the germline V gene. Trimming left V 3 bases short and J 1 base short, with 16 bases between. This CDR3 is built from 16 residues. CDR3 coding DNA: TGTGCCATCAGTGAATTGTCGGGCCTCGAGTCCTACGAGCAGTACTTC. Protein sequence: CAISELSGLESYEQYF.

V gene TRBV6-1 combines with J gene TRBJ1-3; D is uncertain. The CDR3 contains 15 residues. Germline lookup yields CDR1 MNHNS and CDR2 SASEGT. V was clipped by 3 bases and J by 4 bases, with 13 bases between them. CDR3 loop: CASSEDSLGGNTIYF. CDR3 DNA: TGTGCCAGCAGTGAGGACTCCCTGGGGGGAAACACCATATATTTT.

This rearrangement joins TRBV5-1 to TRBJ2-7, with 11 bases lining up with TRBD1. The CDR3 runs to 16 residues. The trim removed 2 bases at V and 3 bases at J, leaving 7 bases unmatched. In germline, CDR1 is SGHRS, CDR2 YFSETQ. Here the CDR3 reads CASSFGGQGALYEQYF. The CDR3 DNA reads as TGCGCCAGCAGCTTCGGAGGACAGGGGGCTCTCTACGAGCAGTACTTC.

This chain uses TRBV12-3 or TRBV12-4 with TRBJ2-1; D gene unclear. The CDR3 consists of 14 residues. V was pared by 2 bases and J by 4 bases, with 9 bases between. In nucleotides, the CDR3 is TGTGCCAGCAGTTTACGCCTGGCTTACAATGAGCAGTTCTTC. It encodes CASSLRLAYNEQFF.

This clonotype came up a few times. The V and J genes are TRBV16 and TRBJ1-5; a weak D match, TRBD1 (6 bases). This CDR3 is built from 14 residues. Trimming took 2 bases from V and 6 from J, leaving 11 bases between them. Germline V gene sequence: CDR1 KGHSY, CDR2 FQNENV. CDR3 sequence (DNA): TGTGCCAGCAGCCAAGCAGGGGTGGTTCAGCCCCAGCATTTT. Its translation is CASSQAGVVQPQHF.

This clonotype was detected only a few times. This chain uses TRBV4-1 with TRBJ2-4; 9 bases map to TRBD2. This CDR3 region has 19 residues. Germline lookup yields CDR1 MGHRA and CDR2 YSYEKL. V was clipped by 0 bases and J by 4 bases; unmatched bases: 13. This CDR3 reads CASSQDQGLAEHGKNIQYF. The CDR3 bases are TGCGCCAGCAGCCAAGATCAGGGACTAGCCGAACATGGGAAAAACATTCAGTACTTC.

This clonotype occurred a few times. V gene TRBV12-3 or TRBV12-4 combines with J gene TRBJ1-3; D call uncertain. The V gene lost 5 bases and the J gene lost 0 bases, with 11 bases spanning the gap. This CDR3 region has 15 residues. This CDR3 reads CASSPNQSSGNTIYF. The CDR3 bases are TGTGCCAGCAGTCCTAATCAGTCCTCTGGAAACACCATATATTTT.

The V gene is TRBV2, the J gene TRBJ1-3, with D unresolved. The CDR3 runs to 12 residues. From germline, CDR1 is SNHLY and CDR2 FYNNEI. Trimming left V 6 bases short and J 3 bases short, with 6 bases between. CDR3 sequence (DNA): TGTGCCAGCAGCGCCAATGGAAACACCATATATTTT. Translated, it gives CASSANGNTIYF.

V is TRBV6-5 and J is TRBJ2-2; TRBD2 agrees at 9 bases. From germline, CDR1 is MNHEY and CDR2 SVGAGI. Trimming took 2 bases from V and 5 from J; bases not matched to a gene: 6. The CDR3 spans 16 residues. This CDR3 reads CASSYRPSGKTGELFF. CDR3 nucleotides: TGTGCCAGCAGTTACCGGCCTAGCGGGAAAACCGGGGAGCTGTTTTTT.

DNA of the CDR3: TGTGCCAGCAGCTTCTTGACAGGGGAGATCCAAGAGACCCAGTACTTC. Its protein product is CASSFLTGEIQETQYF. The genes are TRBV7-2 and TRBJ2-5, with 8 bases that match TRBD1. The germline gives CDR1 SGHTA, CDR2 FQGNSA. This CDR3 comprises 16 residues. Germline trimming cut 3 bases from V and 1 base from J; bases unmatched to any gene: 7.

V gene TRBV5-5 combines with J gene TRBJ2-1; no clear D. Between the trimmed V and J ends, which lost 0 bases and 7 bases, there was a span of 11 bases. CDR3 length: 14 residues. The V gene's germline CDR1 is SGHKS and CDR2 YYEKEE (reference sequence). DNA for the CDR3: TGTGCCAGCAGCTTGGACCCTCCGGCGAATGAGCAGTTCTTC. Its translation: CASSLDPPANEQFF.

In its sample, this clonotype was seen many times. The chain links TRBV18 to TRBJ1-1; 9 nucleotides align to TRBD1. Germline V CDR1 and CDR2: KGHSH, LQKENI. V lost 3 bases, J lost 4 bases, and 9 bases stayed unmatched. The CDR3 runs 16 residues. CDR3 amino acids: CASSPPFKTGGTEAFF. DNA for the CDR3: TGTGCCAGCTCACCTCCTTTTAAGACAGGGGGCACTGAAGCTTTCTTT.

The table lists this clonotype with a few counts. The gene calls are TRBV5-1 and TRBJ2-6, with D possibly being TRBD1 (6 bases). CDR1 and CDR2 from the germline V gene are SGHRS and YFSETQ. This CDR3 is 16 amino acids long. V was clipped by 4 bases and J by 2 bases, with 13 bases between them. The CDR3 sequence: CASSKQGAAGANVLTF. Here the CDR3 DNA reads TGCGCCAGCAGCAAACAGGGAGCTGCTGGGGCCAACGTCCTGACTTTC.

The chain has TRBV6-1 and TRBJ1-1; D gene uncertain. The V gene lost 6 bases and the J gene lost 4 bases, with 18 bases spanning the gap. In germline, CDR1 is MNHNS, CDR2 SASEGT. The CDR3 is 15 amino acids. The CDR3 sequence: CASSPGRLKGTEAFF. The CDR3 nucleotides are TGTGCCAGCAGCCCCGGGCGACTTAAAGGCACTGAAGCTTTCTTT.

The chain joins TRBV7-2 to TRBJ2-1, with 8 positions matching TRBD2. CDR3 size: 17 residues. Germline V CDR1 and CDR2: SGHTA, FQGNSA. V gave up 0 bases and J gave up 0 bases; unmatched junction bases: 4. The CDR3, as DNA: TGTGCCAGCAGCTTAGCGGGACTAGGGAACTCCTACAATGAGCAGTTCTTC. Encoded protein: CASSLAGLGNSYNEQFF.

This clonotype was seen a handful of times. This chain's CDR3 is CASSLDRKQETQYF. In DNA form, the CDR3 reads TGTGCCAGCAGCTTGGACAGGAAGCAAGAGACCCAGTACTTC. The chain uses TRBV5-5 and TRBJ2-5, with a tentative D call TRBD1 (5 bases). The CDR3 totals 14 residues. Trimming pared 0 bases from V and 2 bases from J, leaving 8 bases between. Germline V gives CDR1 SGHKS, CDR2 YYEKEE (reference sequence). Full variable domain (remainder filled in from reference TRBV5-5 and TRBJ2-5): DAGVTQSPTHLIKTRGQQVTLRCSPISGHKSVSWYQQVLGQGPQFIFQYYEKEERGRGNFPDRFSARQFPNYSSELNVNALLLGDSALYLCASSLDRKQETQYFGPGTRLLVL.